A selection of T cell receptor beta chains follows, all from one sample in a study of cytomegalovirus exposure and HLA in healthy donors. Only in-frame clones appear in the TCRdb table, and some are missing; sequencing was by immunoSEQ multiplex PCR. Of over 100,000 clones listed, approximately 95% are singletons. Sequences were obtained from PBMCs. Receptor source: a young woman in good health and CMV-seronegative. Both conserved end residues are part of each CDR3. The order of the fields is V gene, clone size, J gene, D gene, CDR3 protein, CDR3 DNA. D genes are given only for firm matches. Size tells how often a clone was seen (once, few, many) or the class of an expanded clone, and some rows leave it out.

V: TRBV7-8
size: NA
J: TRBJ1-1
D: TRBD1
CDR3: CASSLADRRGLNTEAFF
DNA: TGTGCCAGCAGCTTAGCGGACAGGAGGGGATTGAACACTGAAGCTTTCTTT

V: TRBV27
size: once
J: TRBJ1-2
D: NA
CDR3: CASSLVAGAWDYGYTF
DNA: TGTGCCAGCAGTTTGGTCGCAGGGGCGTGGGACTATGGCTACACCTTC

V: TRBV9
size: NA
J: TRBJ2-1
D: TRBD2
CDR3: CASSYTPSLAGAIGEQFF
DNA: TGTGCCAGCAGCTATACACCGTCCCTAGCGGGAGCAATTGGTGAGCAGTTCTTC

V: TRBV19
size: NA
J: TRBJ2-1
D: NA
CDR3: CASGFGNDEQFF
DNA: TGTGCTTCAGGGTTTGGGAACGATGAGCAGTTCTTC

V: TRBV12-5
size: NA
J: TRBJ1-2
D: TRBD1
CDR3: CASWPSTGGPGYTF
DNA: TGTGCTAGTTGGCCCTCTACAGGGGGCCCTGGCTACACCTTC

V: TRBV2
size: NA
J: TRBJ2-7
D: NA
CDR3: CASARHAHEQYF
DNA: TGTGCCAGCGCCAGACATGCCCACGAGCAGTACTTC

V: TRBV7-3
size: NA
J: TRBJ2-5
D: TRBD2
CDR3: CASSLKGLAAGETQYF
DNA: TGTGCCAGCAGCTTAAAGGGGCTAGCGGCTGGGGAGACCCAGTACTTC

V: TRBV9
size: NA
J: TRBJ1-2
D: NA
CDR3: CASSVESGQYGYTF
DNA: TGTGCCAGCAGCGTAGAATCAGGACAGTATGGCTACACCTTC

V: TRBV5-6
size: NA
J: TRBJ2-1
D: NA
CDR3: CASSLRDNEQFF
DNA: TGTGCCAGCAGCTTGAGAGACAATGAGCAGTTCTTC

V: TRBV18
size: NA
J: TRBJ1-2
D: NA
CDR3: CASSPGQGKKYGYTF
DNA: TGTGCCAGCTCACCAGGGCAGGGAAAGAAGTATGGCTACACCTTC

V: TRBV6-5
size: NA
J: TRBJ1-1
D: NA
CDR3: CASSSPTRGGTEAFF
DNA: TGTGCCAGCAGTTCCCCCACAAGGGGTGGCACTGAAGCTTTCTTT

V: TRBV2
size: few
J: TRBJ2-5
D: NA
CDR3: CASSTQAGFETQYF
DNA: TGTGCCAGCAGTACCCAGGCGGGTTTCGAGACCCAGTACTTC

V: TRBV11-2
size: NA
J: TRBJ2-2
D: TRBD2
CDR3: CASSLRLAGAISGTGELFF
DNA: TGTGCCAGCAGCTTAAGACTAGCGGGGGCGATTTCGGGCACCGGGGAGCTGTTTTTT

V: TRBV27
size: NA
J: TRBJ2-1
D: TRBD2
CDR3: CASSPTAGGYNEQFF
DNA: TGTGCCAGCAGCCCCACAGCGGGAGGGTACAATGAGCAGTTCTTC

V: TRBV9
size: NA
J: TRBJ2-7
D: NA
CDR3: CASSVGANSYEQYF
DNA: TGTGCCAGCAGCGTAGGGGCGAACTCCTACGAGCAGTACTTC

V: TRBV5-1
size: NA
J: TRBJ1-1
D: NA
CDR3: CASSRLEDGGNTEAFF
DNA: TGCGCCAGCAGCCGCCTTGAGGACGGGGGGAACACTGAAGCTTTCTTT

V: TRBV5-1
size: NA
J: TRBJ1-5
D: NA
CDR3: CASSPDSPNQPQHF
DNA: TGCGCCAGCAGCCCGGACAGCCCCAATCAGCCCCAGCATTTT

V: TRBV4-1
size: NA
J: TRBJ2-7
D: NA
CDR3: CASSQVIEGVYEQYF
DNA: TGCGCCAGCAGCCAAGTAATCGAGGGGGTCTACGAGCAGTACTTC

V: TRBV10-3
size: once
J: TRBJ2-7
D: TRBD2
CDR3: CAISGGTTNEQYF
DNA: TGTGCCATCAGTGGGGGGACTACCAACGAGCAGTACTTC

V: TRBV7-2
size: few
J: TRBJ2-5
D: NA
CDR3: CASSVGETQYF
DNA: TGTGCCAGCAGCGTCGGAGAGACCCAGTACTTC

V: TRBV4-2
size: NA
J: TRBJ2-7
D: NA
CDR3: CASSQMSGDSYEQYF
DNA: TGTGCCAGCAGCCAAATGTCGGGGGACTCCTACGAGCAGTACTTC

V: TRBV19
size: NA
J: TRBJ1-5
D: TRBD1
CDR3: CASTGTGGGQPQHF
DNA: TGTGCCAGTACCGGGACAGGGGGCGGGCAGCCCCAGCATTTT

V: TRBV2
size: NA
J: TRBJ2-5
D: TRBD1
CDR3: CASRADRYRQETQYF
DNA: TGTGCCAGCAGAGCGGACAGGTACCGCCAAGAGACCCAGTACTTC

V: TRBV6-5
size: NA
J: TRBJ2-7
D: NA
CDR3: CASSLATGSYEQYF
DNA: TGTGCCAGCAGCCTTGCAACCGGGAGCTACGAGCAGTACTTC

V: TRBV25-1
size: NA
J: TRBJ2-2
D: NA
CDR3: CASRKEGLSMRELFF
DNA: TGTGCCAGCAGGAAGGAGGGTTTAAGTATGCGGGAGCTGTTTTTT

V: TRBV6-4
size: NA
J: TRBJ1-5
D: NA
CDR3: CASSDRTYFKNQPQHF
DNA: TGTGCCAGCAGTGACAGGACTTACTTTAAGAATCAGCCCCAGCATTTT

V: TRBV5-6
size: NA
J: TRBJ2-7
D: TRBD2
CDR3: CASSRTSRSYEQYF
DNA: TGTGCCAGCAGCCGGACTAGCAGATCCTACGAGCAGTACTTC

V: TRBV9
size: NA
J: TRBJ2-1
D: NA
CDR3: CASSPPTVSSYNEQFF
DNA: TGTGCCAGCAGCCCCCCCACAGTGAGCTCCTACAATGAGCAGTTCTTC

V: TRBV20-1
size: once
J: TRBJ1-1
D: NA
CDR3: CSAILNTEAFF
DNA: TGCAGTGCTATATTGAACACTGAAGCTTTCTTT

V: TRBV30
size: NA
J: TRBJ2-2
D: NA
CDR3: CAWKDTNTGELFF
DNA: TGTGCCTGGAAGGACACCAACACCGGGGAGCTGTTTTTT

V: TRBV2
size: NA
J: TRBJ2-1
D: TRBD2
CDR3: CASSVGGLGTDEQFF
DNA: TGTGCCAGCAGTGTAGGGGGACTAGGTACCGATGAGCAGTTCTTC

V: TRBV11-3
size: NA
J: TRBJ2-7
D: TRBD2
CDR3: CASRVLAGGQGEQYF
DNA: TGTGCCAGCAGGGTTCTAGCGGGGGGCCAGGGAGAGCAGTACTTC

V: TRBV2
size: NA
J: TRBJ1-2
D: TRBD1
CDR3: CASQGGPYGYTF
DNA: TGTGCCAGTCAGGGGGGCCCCTATGGCTACACCTTC

V: TRBV5-1
size: NA
J: TRBJ1-2
D: TRBD1
CDR3: CASSSEGQDLGDLYGYTF
DNA: TGCGCCAGCAGCTCAGAGGGACAGGACCTCGGGGACCTCTATGGCTACACCTTC

V: TRBV7-6
size: NA
J: TRBJ2-1
D: TRBD2
CDR3: CASSGGTSGNNEQFF
DNA: TGTGCCAGCAGCGGGGGGACTAGCGGCAACAATGAGCAGTTCTTC

V: TRBV27
size: few
J: TRBJ1-1
D: TRBD1
CDR3: CASSSGGTGAFF
DNA: TGTGCCAGCAGTTCAGGGGGCACGGGGGCTTTCTTT

V: TRBV18
size: NA
J: TRBJ2-1
D: NA
CDR3: CASSPIGLAVDNEQFF
DNA: TGTGCCAGCTCACCGATAGGCTTGGCGGTAGACAATGAGCAGTTCTTC

V: TRBV19
size: NA
J: TRBJ1-5
D: NA
CDR3: CASSIVGGNQPQHF
DNA: TGTGCCAGTAGTATAGTGGGGGGGAATCAGCCCCAGCATTTT

V: TRBV6-5
size: NA
J: TRBJ2-7
D: NA
CDR3: CASSYSRIAGEQYF
DNA: TGTGCCAGCAGTTACTCGCGAATAGCAGGGGAGCAGTACTTC